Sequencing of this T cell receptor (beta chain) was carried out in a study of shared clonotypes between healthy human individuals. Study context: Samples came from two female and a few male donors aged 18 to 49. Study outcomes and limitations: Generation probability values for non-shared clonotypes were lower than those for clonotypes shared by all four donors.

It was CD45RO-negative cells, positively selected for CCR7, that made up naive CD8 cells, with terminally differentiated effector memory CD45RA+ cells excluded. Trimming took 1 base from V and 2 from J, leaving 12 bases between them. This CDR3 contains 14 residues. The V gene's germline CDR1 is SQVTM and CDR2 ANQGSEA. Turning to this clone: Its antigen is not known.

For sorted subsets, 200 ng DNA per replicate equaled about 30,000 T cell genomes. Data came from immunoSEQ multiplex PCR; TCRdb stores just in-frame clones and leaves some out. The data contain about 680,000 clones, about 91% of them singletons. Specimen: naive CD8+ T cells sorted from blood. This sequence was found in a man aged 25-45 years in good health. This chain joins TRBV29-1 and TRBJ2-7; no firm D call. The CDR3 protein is CSVEATPLPYEQYF. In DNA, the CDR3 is TGCAGCGTTGAAGCGACTCCACTCCCCTACGAGCAGTACTTC.